This TCR beta chain was obtained from a study of cytomegalovirus exposure and HLA in healthy donors. This CDR3 region has 13 residues. The V end was cut by 4 bases, the J end by 5 bases, with 14 bases between. The germline gives CDR1 SQVTM, CDR2 ANQGSEA. Study results and caveats: In a later analysis, TCR beta V- and J-gene trimming was associated with a missense DCLRE1C variant. The productive fraction for most TCR beta V segments was about 87% or about 30% in an earlier analysis.

Primers included in the PCR were 60 Vbeta and 13 Jbeta primers. Sequencing used immunoSEQ multiplex PCR; TCRdb keeps in-frame clones, though not all of them. The sample consists of about 120,000 clones, 75% of them appearing once. About this clone itself: Its target is unknown.

The sequence was collected from a woman aged 40 to 50 in good health and CMV-seropositive. The chain carries TRBV29-1 and TRBJ2-5, with D uncertain. Material for sequencing was PBMCs. CDR3: CSVGALLLETQYF. The CDR3 DNA sequence: TGCAGCGTTGGGGCACTTTTACTGGAGACCCAGTACTTC. The full variable domain, rest sourced from reference TRBV29-1 and TRBJ2-5, is SAVISQKPSRDICQRGTSLTIQCQVDSQVTMMFWYRQQPGQSLTLIATANQGSEATYESGFVIDKFPISRPNLTFSTLTVSNMSPEDSSIYLCSVGALLLETQYFGPGTRLLVL.